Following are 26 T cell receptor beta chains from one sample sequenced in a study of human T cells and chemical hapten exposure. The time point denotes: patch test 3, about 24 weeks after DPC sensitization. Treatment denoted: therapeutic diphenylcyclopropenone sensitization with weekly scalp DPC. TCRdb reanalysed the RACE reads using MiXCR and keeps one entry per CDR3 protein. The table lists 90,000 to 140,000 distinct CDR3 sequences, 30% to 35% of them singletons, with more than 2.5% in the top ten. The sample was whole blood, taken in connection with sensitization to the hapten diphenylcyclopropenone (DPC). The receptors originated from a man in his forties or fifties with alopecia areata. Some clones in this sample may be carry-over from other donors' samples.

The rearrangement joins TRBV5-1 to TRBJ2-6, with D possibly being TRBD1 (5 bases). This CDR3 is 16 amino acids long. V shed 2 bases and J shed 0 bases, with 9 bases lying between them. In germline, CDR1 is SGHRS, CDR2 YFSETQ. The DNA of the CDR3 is TGCGCCAGCAGCTTCAAGGACACCTCTGGGGCCAACGTCCTGACTTTC. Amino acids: CASSFKDTSGANVLTF.

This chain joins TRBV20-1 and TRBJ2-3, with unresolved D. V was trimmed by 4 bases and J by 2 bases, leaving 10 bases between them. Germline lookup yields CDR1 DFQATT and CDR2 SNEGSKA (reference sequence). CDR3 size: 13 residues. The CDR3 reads CSAMTPTTDTQYF. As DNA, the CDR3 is TGCAGTGCTATGACTCCCACCACAGATACGCAGTATTTT.

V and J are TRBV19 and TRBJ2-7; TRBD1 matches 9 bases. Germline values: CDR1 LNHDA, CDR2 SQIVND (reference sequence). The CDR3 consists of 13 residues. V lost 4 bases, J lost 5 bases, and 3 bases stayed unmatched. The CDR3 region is CASSNGDRDEQYV. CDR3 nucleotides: TGTGCCAGTAGTAACGGGGACAGGGACGAGCAGTACGTC.

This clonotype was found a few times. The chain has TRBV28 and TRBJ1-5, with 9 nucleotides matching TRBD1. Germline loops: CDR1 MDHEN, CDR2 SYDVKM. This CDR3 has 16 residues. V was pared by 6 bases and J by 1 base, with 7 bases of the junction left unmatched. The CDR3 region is CASRFFGQGSNQPQHF. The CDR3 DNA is TGTGCCAGCAGATTCTTTGGACAGGGGAGCAATCAGCCCCAGCATTTT.

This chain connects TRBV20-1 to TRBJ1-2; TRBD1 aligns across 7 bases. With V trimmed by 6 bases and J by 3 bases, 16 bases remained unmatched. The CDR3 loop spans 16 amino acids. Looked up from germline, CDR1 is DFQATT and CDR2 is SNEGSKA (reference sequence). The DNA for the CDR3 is TGCAGTGCCCTTCGGACAGGCCAACGAGTTGACTATGGCTACACCTTC. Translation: CSALRTGQRVDYGYTF.

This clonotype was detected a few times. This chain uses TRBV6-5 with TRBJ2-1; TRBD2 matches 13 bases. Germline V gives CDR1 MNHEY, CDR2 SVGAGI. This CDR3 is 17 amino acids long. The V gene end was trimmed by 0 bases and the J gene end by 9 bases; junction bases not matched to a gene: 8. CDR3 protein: CASSYSIGLAGVGEQFF. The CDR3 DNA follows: TGTGCCAGCAGTTACTCGATCGGACTAGCGGGAGTTGGTGAGCAGTTCTTC.

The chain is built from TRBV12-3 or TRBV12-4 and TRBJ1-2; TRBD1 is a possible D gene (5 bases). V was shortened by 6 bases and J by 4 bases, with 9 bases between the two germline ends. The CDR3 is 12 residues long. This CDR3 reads CASSDSLYGYTF. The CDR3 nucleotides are TGTGCCAGCAGCGACAGTCTCTATGGCTACACCTTC.

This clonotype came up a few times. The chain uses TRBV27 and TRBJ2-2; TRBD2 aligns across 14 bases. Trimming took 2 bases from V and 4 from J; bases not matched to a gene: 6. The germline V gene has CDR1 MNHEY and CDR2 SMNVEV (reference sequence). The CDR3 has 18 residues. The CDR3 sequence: CASSLGGLAGVLTGELFF. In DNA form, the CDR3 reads TGTGCCAGCAGTTTAGGGGGACTAGCGGGAGTGCTCACCGGGGAGCTGTTTTTT.

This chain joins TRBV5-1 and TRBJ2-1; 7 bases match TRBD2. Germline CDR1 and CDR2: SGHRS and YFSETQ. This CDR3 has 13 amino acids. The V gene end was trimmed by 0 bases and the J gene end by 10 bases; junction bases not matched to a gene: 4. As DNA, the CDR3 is TGCGCCAGCAGCTTGGACGGTAGCGGGGAGCAGTTCTTC. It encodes CASSLDGSGEQFF.

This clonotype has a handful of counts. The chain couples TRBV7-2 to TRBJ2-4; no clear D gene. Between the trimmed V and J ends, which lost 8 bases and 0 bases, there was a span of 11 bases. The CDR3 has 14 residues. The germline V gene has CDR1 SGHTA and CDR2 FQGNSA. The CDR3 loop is CASAPYLAKNIQYF. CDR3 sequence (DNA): TGTGCCAGCGCCCCTTACCTAGCCAAAAACATTCAGTACTTC.

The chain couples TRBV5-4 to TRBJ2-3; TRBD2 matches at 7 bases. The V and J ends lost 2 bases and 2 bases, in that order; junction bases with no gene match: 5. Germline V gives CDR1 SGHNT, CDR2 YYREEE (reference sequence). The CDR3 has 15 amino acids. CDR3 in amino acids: CASSLASGPTDTQYF. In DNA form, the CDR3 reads TGTGCCAGCAGCTTAGCTAGCGGACCCACAGATACGCAGTATTTT.

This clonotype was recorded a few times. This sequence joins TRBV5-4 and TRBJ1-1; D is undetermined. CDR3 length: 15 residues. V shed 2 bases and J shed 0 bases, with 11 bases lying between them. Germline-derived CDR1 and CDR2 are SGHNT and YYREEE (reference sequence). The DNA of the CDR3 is TGTGCCAGCAGCTTTATGGGTCTGATGAACACTGAAGCTTTCTTT. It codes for CASSFMGLMNTEAFF.

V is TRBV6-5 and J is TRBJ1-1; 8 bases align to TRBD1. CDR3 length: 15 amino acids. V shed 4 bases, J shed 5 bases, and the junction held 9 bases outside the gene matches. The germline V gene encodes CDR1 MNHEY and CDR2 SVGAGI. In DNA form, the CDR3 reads TGTGCCAGCAGTTCCCTTACAGGGGGAGATACTGAAGCTTTCTTT. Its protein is CASSSLTGGDTEAFF.

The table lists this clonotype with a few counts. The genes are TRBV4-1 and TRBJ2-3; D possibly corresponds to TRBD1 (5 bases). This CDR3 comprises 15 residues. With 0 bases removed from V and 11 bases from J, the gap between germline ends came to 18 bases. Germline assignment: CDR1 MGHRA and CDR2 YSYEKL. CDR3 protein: CASSQEETQGREQYF. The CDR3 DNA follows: TGCGCCAGCAGCCAAGAAGAAACCCAGGGAAGGGAGCAGTATTTT.

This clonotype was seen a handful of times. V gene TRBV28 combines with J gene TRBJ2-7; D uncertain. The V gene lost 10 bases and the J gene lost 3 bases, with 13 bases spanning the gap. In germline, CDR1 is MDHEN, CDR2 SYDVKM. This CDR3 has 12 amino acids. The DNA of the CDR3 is TGTGCCACCACCCCAACTTTCTACGAGCAGTACTTC. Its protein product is CATTPTFYEQYF.

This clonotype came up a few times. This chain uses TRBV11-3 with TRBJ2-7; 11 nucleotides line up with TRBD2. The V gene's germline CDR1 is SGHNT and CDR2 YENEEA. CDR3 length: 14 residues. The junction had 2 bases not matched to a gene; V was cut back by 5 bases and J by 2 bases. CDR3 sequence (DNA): TGTGCCAGCAGCCGGGGACTAGCGGCCTACGAGCAGTACGTC. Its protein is CASSRGLAAYEQYV.

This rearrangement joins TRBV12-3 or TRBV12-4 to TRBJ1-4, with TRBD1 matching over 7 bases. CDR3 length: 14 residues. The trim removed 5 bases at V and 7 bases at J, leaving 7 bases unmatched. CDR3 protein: CASSRTGASEKLFF. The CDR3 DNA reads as TGTGCCAGCAGTAGGACAGGAGCGAGTGAAAAACTGTTTTTT.

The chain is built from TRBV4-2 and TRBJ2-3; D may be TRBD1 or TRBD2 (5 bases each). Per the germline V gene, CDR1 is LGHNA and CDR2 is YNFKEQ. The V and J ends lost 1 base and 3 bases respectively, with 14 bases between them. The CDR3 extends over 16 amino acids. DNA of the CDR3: TGTGCCAGCAGCCAAGTTGCCTCGGGGCTAACAGATACGCAGTATTTT. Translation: CASSQVASGLTDTQYF.

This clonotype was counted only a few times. The CDR3 DNA sequence: TGCAGTGCTGGATCCTCTAGCGGGAGCATCACAGATACGCAGTATTTT. This codes for CSAGSSSGSITDTQYF. V and J are TRBV20-1 and TRBJ2-3; the match to TRBD2 covers 10 bases. Germline values: CDR1 DFQATT, CDR2 SNEGSKA (reference sequence). Trimming at V came to 5 bases and at J to 2 bases, leaving 10 bases not matched to a gene. This CDR3 has 16 amino acids.

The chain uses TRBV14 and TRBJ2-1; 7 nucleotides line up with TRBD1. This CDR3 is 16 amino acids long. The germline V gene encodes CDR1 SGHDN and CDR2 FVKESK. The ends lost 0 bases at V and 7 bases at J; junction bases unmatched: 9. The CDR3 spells CASSQERGQVVNEQFF. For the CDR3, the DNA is TGTGCCAGCAGCCAAGAAAGGGGGCAAGTGGTAAATGAGCAGTTCTTC.

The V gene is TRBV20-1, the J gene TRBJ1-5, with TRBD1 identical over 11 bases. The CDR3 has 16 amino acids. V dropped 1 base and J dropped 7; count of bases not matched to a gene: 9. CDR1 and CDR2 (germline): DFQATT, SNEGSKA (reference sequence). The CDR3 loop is CSARARDRGVGQPQHF. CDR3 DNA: TGCAGTGCTAGAGCCCGGGACAGGGGGGTAGGGCAGCCCCAGCATTTT.

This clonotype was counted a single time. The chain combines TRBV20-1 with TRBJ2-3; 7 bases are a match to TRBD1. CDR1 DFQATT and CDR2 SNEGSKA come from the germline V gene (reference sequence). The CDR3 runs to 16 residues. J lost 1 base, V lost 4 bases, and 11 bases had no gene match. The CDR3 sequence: CSATGGRDRGTDTQYF. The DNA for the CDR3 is TGCAGTGCTACCGGAGGCCGAGACAGGGGCACAGATACGCAGTATTTT.

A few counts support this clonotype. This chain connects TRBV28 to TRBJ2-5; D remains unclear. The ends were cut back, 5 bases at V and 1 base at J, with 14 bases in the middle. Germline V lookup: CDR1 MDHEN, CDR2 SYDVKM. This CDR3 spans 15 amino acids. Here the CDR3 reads CASSPLIKVQETQYF. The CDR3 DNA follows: TGTGCCAGCAGTCCCTTGATTAAAGTCCAAGAGACCCAGTACTTC.

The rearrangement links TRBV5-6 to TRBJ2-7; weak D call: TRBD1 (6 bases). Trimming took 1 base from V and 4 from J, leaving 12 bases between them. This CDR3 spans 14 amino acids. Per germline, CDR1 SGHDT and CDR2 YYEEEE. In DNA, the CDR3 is TGTGCCAGCAGCTTGTCTCAGGGGATGTACGAGCAGTACGTC. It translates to CASSLSQGMYEQYV.

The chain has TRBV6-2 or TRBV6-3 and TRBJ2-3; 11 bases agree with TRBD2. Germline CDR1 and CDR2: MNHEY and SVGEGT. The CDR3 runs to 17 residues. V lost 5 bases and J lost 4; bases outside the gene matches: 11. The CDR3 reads CASSLTTSGSMADTQYF. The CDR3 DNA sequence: TGTGCCAGCAGTCTGACCACTAGCGGGAGTATGGCAGATACGCAGTATTTT.

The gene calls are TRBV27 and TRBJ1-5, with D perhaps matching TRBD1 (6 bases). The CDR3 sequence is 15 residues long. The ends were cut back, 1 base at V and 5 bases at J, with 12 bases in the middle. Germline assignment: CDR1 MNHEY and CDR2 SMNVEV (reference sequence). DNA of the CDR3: TGTGCCAGCAGTTTATTGGGGGGCGGAGATCAGCCCCAGCATTTT. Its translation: CASSLLGGGDQPQHF.